This T cell receptor (beta chain) originates from a study of CD8 T cells in ankylosing spondylitis. A single record per CDR3 protein comes from TCRdb applying MiXCR to the 5' RACE reads. The sample carries about 390,000 distinct CDR3 sequences, about 20% recorded once. This clonotype was found a few times. Its antigen is undetermined. Looked up from germline, CDR1 is MNHNS and CDR2 is SASEGT. V lost 5 bases to trimming and J lost 4 bases; unmatched junction nucleotides: 6. This CDR3 spans 16 amino acids. Study results and limitations: Some motif variants were previously reported in reactive arthritis synovial fluid and blood. Made up of eight highly homologous variants, a TCR beta motif appeared characteristic of ankylosing spondylitis blood. Disease-linked clones proved CD8+ and comparatively uncommon in peripheral blood.

Sequenced: blood, either unsorted or a sorted T cell fraction (not recorded which). The chain has TRBV6-1 and TRBJ2-1; 12 bases map to TRBD2. The sequence came from a male donor with ankylosing spondylitis. The CDR3: CASSPASGRGYNEQFF. Written as DNA, the CDR3 is TGTGCCAGCAGTCCCGCTAGCGGGAGGGGTTACAATGAGCAGTTCTTC.